Shown below are 19 T cell receptor beta chains from a single sample sequenced in a study of blood T cell repertoires in COVID-19. Profiled with immunoSEQ multiplex PCR; TCRdb holds only in-frame clones, not every one. This sample yields about 290,000 clones, of which roughly 90% are seen a single time; 11% belongs to the top ten. The material sequenced was peripheral blood. The source of these receptors is a woman aged 25 to 45 with COVID-19, enrolled during active disease.

This sequence joins TRBV5-1 and TRBJ1-2; tentative D call: TRBD1 (5 bases). The CDR3 contains 14 residues. Germline V gene lookup returns CDR1 SGHRS and CDR2 YFSETQ. The V and J ends lost 0 bases and 4 bases respectively, with 10 bases between them. In DNA form, the CDR3 reads TGCGCCAGCAGCTTGGACAGGACTAGCTATGGCTACACCTTC. Translated, it gives CASSLDRTSYGYTF.

V usage is TRBV7-9 and J usage is TRBJ2-7; 9 bases match TRBD2. Looked up from germline, CDR1 is SEHNR and CDR2 is FQNEAQ (reference sequence). The CDR3 consists of 16 residues. The ends lost 0 bases at V and 5 bases at J; junction bases unmatched: 8. CDR3 nucleotides: TGTGCCAGCAGCTTAGCATCCGGGACTAGCCGCCACGAGCAGTACTTC. Its translation is CASSLASGTSRHEQYF.

This chain uses TRBV19 with TRBJ2-1, with no clear D. The germline CDR1 and CDR2 sequences are LNHDA and SQIVND (reference sequence). CDR3 length: 17 amino acids. The ends were cut back, 3 bases at V and 5 bases at J, with 20 bases in the middle. The CDR3 DNA is TGTGCCAGTAGTATGATCCCCAGTTTCTCCTTTCACAATGAGCAGTTCTTC. Translation gives CASSMIPSFSFHNEQFF.

This chain uses TRBV13 with TRBJ1-1; D is perhaps TRBD1 (5 bases). CDR3 length: 13 residues. The germline CDR1 and CDR2 sequences are PRHDT and FYEKMQ (reference sequence). V was clipped by 4 bases and J by 8 bases, with 14 bases between them. The CDR3 is CASSSFGRTEAFF. The CDR3 DNA reads TGTGCCAGCAGCTCCTTCGGACGGACAGAAGCTTTCTTT.

The chain has TRBV10-1 and TRBJ1-6; 8 bases agree with TRBD1. The CDR3 has 15 amino acids. The J segment lost 9 bases and the V segment lost 3 bases, leaving 7 bases of the junction unmatched. Germline CDR1 reads WNHNN; CDR2 reads SYGVQD (reference sequence). CDR3 loop: CASSDGQGIGSPLHF. CDR3 bases: TGCGCCAGCAGTGACGGACAGGGAATCGGTTCACCCCTCCACTTT.

The chain employs TRBV19 and TRBJ1-4; 8 bases map to TRBD1. The CDR3 extends over 15 amino acids. V lost 5 bases, J lost 5 bases, and 7 bases stayed unmatched. CDR1 and CDR2 (germline): LNHDA, SQIVND (reference sequence). The CDR3 sequence is CASSLGRGRNEKLFF. The CDR3 DNA is TGTGCCAGTAGTCTAGGCAGGGGGCGGAATGAAAAACTGTTTTTT.

The CDR3 protein is CASSEERMNSYEQYF. CDR3 nucleotide sequence: TGCGCCAGCAGTGAGGAGAGAATGAACTCCTACGAGCAGTACTTC. The V call is TRBV10-2, the J call TRBJ2-7; D is unresolved. The CDR3 loop spans 15 amino acids. Deletions cut 2 bases from V and 0 bases from J, with 11 bases between. Germline V lookup: CDR1 WSHSY, CDR2 SAAADI.

V and J are TRBV9 and TRBJ1-6, with no clear D. From germline, CDR1 is SGDLS and CDR2 YYNGEE. V lost 1 base and J lost 5, with 7 bases in between. The CDR3 covers 14 residues. CDR3 nucleotides: TGTGCCAGCAGCGTATCCCCAGATAATTCACCCCTCCACTTT. The encoded protein is CASSVSPDNSPLHF.

V is TRBV20-1 and J is TRBJ2-7; 10 bases fit TRBD1. This CDR3 comprises 11 residues. Germline-derived CDR1 and CDR2 are DFQATT and SNEGSKA (reference sequence). V was clipped by 5 bases and J by 6 bases; unmatched bases: 1. The CDR3 region is CSADRGREQYF. In DNA, the CDR3 is TGCAGTGCTGACAGGGGGCGCGAGCAGTACTTC.

V is TRBV5-1 and J is TRBJ2-5; 9 nucleotides agree with TRBD2. The V gene end was trimmed by 0 bases and the J gene end by 5 bases; junction bases not matched to a gene: 8. This CDR3 is 16 amino acids long. Germline V gene data show CDR1 as SGHRS and CDR2 as YFSETQ. CDR3 DNA sequence: TGCGCCAGCAGCTTGGTTGGCGGGGGGGCTGTGGAGACCCAGTACTTC. It specifies CASSLVGGGAVETQYF.

The CDR3 sequence: CASSSVAGGLLYNEQFF. CDR3 nucleotides: TGTGCCAGCAGCTCAGTAGCGGGGGGCCTATTATACAATGAGCAGTTCTTC. The chain couples TRBV7-9 to TRBJ2-1; 10 bases line up with TRBD2. Germline V gives CDR1 SEHNR, CDR2 FQNEAQ (reference sequence). The CDR3 is made up of 17 amino acids. Losses at the gene ends were 4 bases for V and 4 bases for J; bases not matched to a gene: 10.

The V and J genes are TRBV7-9 and TRBJ2-2, with D tentatively TRBD2 (5 bases). Trimming left V 4 bases short and J 5 bases short, with 8 bases between. Germline CDR1 reads SEHNR; CDR2 reads FQNEAQ (reference sequence). This CDR3 contains 13 residues. CDR3 sequence: CASSSPGTGELFF. CDR3 sequence (DNA): TGTGCCAGCAGCTCCCCGGGGACCGGGGAGCTGTTTTTT.

The chain recombines TRBV18 with TRBJ2-5; 7 bases map to TRBD2. Germline V gives CDR1 KGHSH, CDR2 LQKENI. This CDR3 region has 15 residues. Trimming cost V 2 bases and J 3 bases; bases outside gene matches: 6. For the CDR3, the DNA is TGTGCCAGCTCACCATCCACGGGGAGGGAAGAGACCCAGTACTTC. It translates to CASSPSTGREETQYF.

The V gene is TRBV19, the J gene TRBJ1-5, with a possible D match to TRBD1 (6 bases). This CDR3 has 14 amino acids. Trimming shortened V by 0 bases and J by 5 bases, and 8 bases separated the two germline ends. Per the germline V gene, CDR1 is LNHDA and CDR2 is SQIVND (reference sequence). In DNA, the CDR3 is TGTGCCAGTAGTATAGACAGGGGTCATCAGCCCCAGCATTTT. It translates to CASSIDRGHQPQHF. Supplemented by reference TRBV19 and TRBJ1-5, the full variable domain reads DGGITQSPKYLFRKEGQNVTLSCEQNLNHDAMYWYRQDPGQGLRLIYYSQIVNDFQKGDIAEGYSVSREKKESFPLTVTSAQKNPTAFYLCASSIDRGHQPQHFGDGTRLSIL.

The chain couples TRBV19 to TRBJ2-7; TRBD2 might be the D (6 bases). The CDR3 is made up of 16 amino acids. Germline CDR1 LNHDA, CDR2 SQIVND (reference sequence). V was trimmed by 1 base and J by 1 base, leaving 14 bases between them. Here the CDR3 DNA reads TGTGCCAGTAGTATAGGGGGACTGCCCGGTTCCTACGAGCAGTACTTC. Translating gives CASSIGGLPGSYEQYF.

The V gene is TRBV3-1 (or the pseudogene TRBV3-2), the J gene TRBJ2-5, with D perhaps TRBD1 (6 bases). V was clipped by 4 bases and J by 2 bases, with 14 bases between them. This CDR3 has 15 residues. Germline-derived CDR1 and CDR2 are LGHDT and YNNKEL (reference sequence). CDR3 protein: CASSPSSQGQETQYF. The CDR3 bases are TGTGCCAGCAGCCCTTCCAGCCAGGGGCAAGAGACCCAGTACTTC.

The chain couples TRBV3-1 (or the pseudogene TRBV3-2) to TRBJ2-2; a possible D gene is TRBD2 (6 bases). Germline V gene lookup returns CDR1 LGHDT and CDR2 YNNKEL (reference sequence). The CDR3 is made up of 16 amino acids. V lost 6 bases, J lost 5 bases, and 19 bases lay in between. The CDR3 sequence: CASSQTGTARTGELFF. CDR3 nucleotides: TGTGCCAGCAGTCAAACCGGGACTGCCAGGACCGGGGAGCTGTTTTTT.

The chain combines TRBV6-5 with TRBJ2-7, with TRBD1 matching 7 bases. CDR3 length: 14 amino acids. The germline V gene encodes CDR1 MNHEY and CDR2 SVGAGI. V lost 6 bases and J lost 0; bases outside the gene matches: 5. CDR3 sequence reads: CASSTGQFSYEQYF. In nucleotides, the CDR3 is TGTGCCAGCAGCACGGGACAGTTCTCCTACGAGCAGTACTTC.

This chain links TRBV7-9 with TRBJ1-2; possibly TRBD1 for D (6 bases). This CDR3 is 13 amino acids long. Trimming took 1 base from V and 3 from J, leaving 6 bases between them. CDR1 SEHNR and CDR2 FQNEAQ come from the germline V gene (reference sequence). The CDR3 spells CASSLDRDYGYTF. In DNA, the CDR3 is TGTGCCAGCAGCTTAGACAGGGACTATGGCTACACCTTC.